This entry lists 8 T cell receptor beta chains sequenced from one sample in a study of control samples from healthy donors and cancer patients. The data were produced by immunoSEQ multiplex PCR, yet TCRdb's version contains in-frame clones alone and is incomplete. The sample gives around 130,000 clones, approximately 94% of which show up once; approximately 4% is in the top ten. The material sequenced was blood. These receptors were collected from a man between 25 and 39 years old in good health.

This clone was seen a single time. The V call is TRBV3-1 (or the pseudogene TRBV3-2), the J call TRBJ1-1; 8 nucleotides align to TRBD1. The CDR3 is made up of 15 amino acids. Per germline, CDR1 LGHDT and CDR2 YNNKEL (reference sequence). The V and J ends lost 1 base and 4 bases, in that order; junction bases with no gene match: 5. The CDR3 is CASSQGTGQATEAFF. DNA for the CDR3: TGTGCCAGCAGCCAAGGTACGGGACAGGCCACTGAAGCTTTCTTT.

This chain joins TRBV19 and TRBJ2-1; 15 bases line up with TRBD2. Germline V gene data show CDR1 as LNHDA and CDR2 as SQIVND (reference sequence). This CDR3 has 17 residues. J was trimmed by 4 bases and V by 5 bases; bases with no gene match: 6. CDR3: CASSLGLAGGPYNEQFF. The CDR3 DNA reads as TGTGCCAGTAGTTTGGGACTAGCGGGGGGACCGTACAATGAGCAGTTCTTC.

This sequence joins TRBV5-4 and TRBJ1-2, with 9 bases fitting TRBD1. V shed 3 bases and J 6 bases; nucleotides not matched to a gene: 6. This CDR3 comprises 14 residues. Germline V CDR1 and CDR2: SGHNT, YYREEE (reference sequence). In nucleotides, the CDR3 is TGTGCCAGCAGCTACGACAGGGGGGTTGATGGCTACACCTTC. Amino acids: CASSYDRGVDGYTF.

CDR3 bases: TGTGCCAGTAGTATGCAGGGACAGGGGTTCCAAGCTTTCTTT. Translation gives CASSMQGQGFQAFF. The V gene is TRBV19, the J gene TRBJ1-1; 10 positions agree with TRBD1. The V segment lost 3 bases and the J segment 9 bases; nucleotides outside the gene matches: 7. The CDR3 has 14 amino acids. Germline CDR1 reads LNHDA; CDR2 reads SQIVND (reference sequence). The full variable domain, in which reference TRBV19 and TRBJ1-1 provide the parts outside the CDR3, is DGGITQSPKYLFRKEGQNVTLSCEQNLNHDAMYWYRQDPGQGLRLIYYSQIVNDFQKGDIAEGYSVSREKKESFPLTVTSAQKNPTAFYLCASSMQGQGFQAFFGQGTRLTVV.

This chain connects TRBV9 to TRBJ1-1; no firm D call. Germline assignment: CDR1 SGDLS and CDR2 YYNGEE. This CDR3 has 13 amino acids. V shed 3 bases and J shed 0 bases, with 6 bases lying between them. CDR3 sequence: CASSDGLNTEAFF. The DNA for the CDR3 is TGTGCCAGCAGCGACGGCCTGAACACTGAAGCTTTCTTT.

The DNA of the CDR3 is TGCAGTGCTCCTGACTATGGCTACACCTTC. Amino acid sequence: CSAPDYGYTF. J is TRBJ1-2 and V is TRBV20-1, with D unresolved. Per the germline V gene, CDR1 is DFQATT and CDR2 is SNEGSKA (reference sequence). V was pared by 5 bases and J by 3 bases, with 4 bases between. This CDR3 region has 10 residues.

This chain connects TRBV28 to TRBJ2-1; 9 nucleotides agree with TRBD2. Germline V lookup: CDR1 MDHEN, CDR2 SYDVKM. CDR3 size: 14 residues. V gave up 7 bases and J gave up 9 bases; unmatched junction bases: 10. The CDR3 loop is CASIAGAGGVEQFF. DNA of the CDR3: TGTGCCAGCATAGCGGGGGCCGGGGGTGTTGAGCAGTTCTTC.

This chain uses TRBV4-3 with TRBJ1-2; the D gene is possibly TRBD1 (6 bases). This CDR3 is built from 15 residues. Germline V gene data show CDR1 as LGHNA and CDR2 as YSLEER. V was pared by 1 base and J by 8 bases, with 17 bases between. The CDR3 DNA sequence: TGCGCCAGCAGCCAAGCGGGGGACATTACTATGGGCTACACCTTC. Amino acid sequence: CASSQAGDITMGYTF.